This T cell receptor (beta chain) was sequenced for a study of OX40 agonist ivuxolimab in advanced cancers. Study-wide results and limits: Researchers did not establish what antigens the expanded peripheral T cells target.

Produced via immunoSEQ multiplex PCR; TCRdb's table is partial and in-frame only. The sample lists about 13,000 clones; approximately 78% were seen once. If patients had autoimmune disease history or systemic immunosuppression, they were excluded. Remarks on this clone: Its antigen is not known.

Germline CDR1 is MNHEY and CDR2 is SVGAGI. V was clipped by 6 bases and J by 2 bases, with 16 bases between them. This CDR3 comprises 15 residues. The receptor comes from an adult with an advanced solid tumor such as melanoma, head and neck, liver or kidney cancer. The chain employs TRBV6-5 and TRBJ1-2, with D perhaps matching TRBD1 (5 bases). The sample was CD4+ or CD8+ T cells sorted from blood, taken in a trial of the OX40 agonist ivuxolimab. The CDR3 sequence: CASSNRDLQNYGYTF. The CDR3 nucleotides are TGTGCCAGCAGCAACCGGGACTTACAGAACTATGGCTACACCTTC.